The rows below give T cell receptor beta chains drawn from one sample of a study of cytomegalovirus exposure and HLA in healthy donors. This table comes from immunoSEQ multiplex PCR, and its TCRdb copy is limited to in-frame clones, with some not included. The sample yields about 160,000 clones, more than 70% seen once. Sample: PBMCs. The receptors stem from a man aged 25-40 years in good health and CMV-seropositive. Each CDR3 is given without its conserved first and last residue. Size tells how often a clone was seen (once, few, many) or the class of an expanded clone, and some rows leave it out.

>TRBJ1-6|-|TRBV14
ASSPNDRKNSPLH
>TRBJ1-5|-|TRBV10-3
AISEQGSNQPQH
>TRBJ1-5|-|TRBV6-5
ASSEIPRGQPQH
>TRBJ1-3|-|TRBV18
ASSPNRAGNTIY
>TRBJ2-5|-|TRBV13
ASSARTSGAQETQY
>TRBJ2-1|-|TRBV9
ASSQGGTRVGYEQF
>TRBJ2-7|-|TRBV4-1
ASSQDFARVRGYEQY
>TRBJ2-5|-|TRBV6-8
ASSPTGVSRQETQY
>TRBJ2-1|-|TRBV6-5
ASSPGTSGVNEQF
>TRBJ2-3|-|TRBV27
ASSLTGASGARRTQY
>TRBJ2-2|-|TRBV19
ASSIGTLGGELF
>TRBJ2-1|-|TRBV5-1
ASSFGTRVNEQF
>TRBJ1-1|once|TRBV5-1
ASSLETGEDGTEAF
>TRBJ1-2|-|TRBV6-5
ASSYEGGGYT
>TRBJ1-5|-|TRBV9
ASSADRGNQPQH
>TRBJ1-1|-|TRBV5-6
ASSLERRNTEAF
>TRBJ1-5|-|TRBV6-5
ASSDRVENQPQH
>TRBJ1-2|-|TRBV5-4
ASSQGQGATGYT
>TRBJ1-1|-|TRBV5-8
ASSPYTEAF
>TRBJ2-3|-|TRBV5-8
ASSLGRIYTDTQY
>TRBJ1-1|-|TRBV18
ASSLPPGLNTEAF
>TRBJ1-2|-|TRBV7-9
ASSPGTGLSNYGYT